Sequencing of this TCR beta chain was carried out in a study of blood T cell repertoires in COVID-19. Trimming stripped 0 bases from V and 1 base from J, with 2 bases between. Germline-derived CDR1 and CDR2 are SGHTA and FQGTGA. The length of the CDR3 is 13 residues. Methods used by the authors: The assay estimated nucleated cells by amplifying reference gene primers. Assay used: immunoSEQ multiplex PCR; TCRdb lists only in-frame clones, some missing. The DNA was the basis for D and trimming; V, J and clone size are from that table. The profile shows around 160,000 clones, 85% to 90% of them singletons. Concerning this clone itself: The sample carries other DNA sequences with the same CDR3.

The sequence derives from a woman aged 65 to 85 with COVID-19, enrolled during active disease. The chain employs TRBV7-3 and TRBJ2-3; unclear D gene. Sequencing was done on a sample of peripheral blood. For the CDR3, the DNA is TGTGCCAGCAGCTTAACCGGCACAGATACGCAGTATTTT. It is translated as CASSLTGTDTQYF.